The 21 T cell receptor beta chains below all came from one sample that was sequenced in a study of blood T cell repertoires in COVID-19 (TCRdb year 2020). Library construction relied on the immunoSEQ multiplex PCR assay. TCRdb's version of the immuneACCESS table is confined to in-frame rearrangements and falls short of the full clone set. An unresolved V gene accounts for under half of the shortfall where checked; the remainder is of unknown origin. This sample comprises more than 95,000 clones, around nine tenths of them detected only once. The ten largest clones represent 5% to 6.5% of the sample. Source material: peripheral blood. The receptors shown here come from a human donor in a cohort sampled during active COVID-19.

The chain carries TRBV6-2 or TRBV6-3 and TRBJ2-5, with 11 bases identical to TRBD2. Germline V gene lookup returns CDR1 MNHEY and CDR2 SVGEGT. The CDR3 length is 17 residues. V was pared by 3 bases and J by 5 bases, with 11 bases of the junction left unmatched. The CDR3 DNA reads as TGTGCCAGCAGTTATCGGTTAGCGGGAGGGCCGGGGGAGACCCAGTACTTC. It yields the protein CASSYRLAGGPGETQYF.

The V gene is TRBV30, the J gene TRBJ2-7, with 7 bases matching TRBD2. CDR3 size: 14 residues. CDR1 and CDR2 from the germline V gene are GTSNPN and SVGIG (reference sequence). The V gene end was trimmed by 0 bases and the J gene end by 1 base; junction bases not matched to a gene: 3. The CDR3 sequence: CAWSVYSGSYEQYF. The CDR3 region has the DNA TGTGCCTGGAGTGTATATAGCGGGTCCTACGAGCAGTACTTC.

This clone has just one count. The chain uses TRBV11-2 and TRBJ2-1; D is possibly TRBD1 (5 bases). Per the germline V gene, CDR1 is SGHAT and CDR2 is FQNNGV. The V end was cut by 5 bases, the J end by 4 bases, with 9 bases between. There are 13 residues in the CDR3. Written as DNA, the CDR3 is TGTGCCAGCAGCACTTCAGGGTACAATGAGCAGTTCTTC. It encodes CASSTSGYNEQFF.

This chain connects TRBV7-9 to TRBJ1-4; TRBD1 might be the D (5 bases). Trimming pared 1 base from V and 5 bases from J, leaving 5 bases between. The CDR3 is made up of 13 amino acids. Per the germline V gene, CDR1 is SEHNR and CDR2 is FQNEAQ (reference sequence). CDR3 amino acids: CASSLGQNEKLFF. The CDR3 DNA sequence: TGTGCCAGCAGCTTAGGACAGAATGAAAAACTGTTTTTT.

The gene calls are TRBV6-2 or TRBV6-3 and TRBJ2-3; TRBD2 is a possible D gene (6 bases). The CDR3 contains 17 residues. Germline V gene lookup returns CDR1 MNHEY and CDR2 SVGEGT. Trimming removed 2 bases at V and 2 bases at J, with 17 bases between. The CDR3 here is CASSYQPGLGFTDTQYF. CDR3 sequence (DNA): TGTGCCAGCAGTTACCAACCGGGACTGGGATTCACAGATACGCAGTATTTT.

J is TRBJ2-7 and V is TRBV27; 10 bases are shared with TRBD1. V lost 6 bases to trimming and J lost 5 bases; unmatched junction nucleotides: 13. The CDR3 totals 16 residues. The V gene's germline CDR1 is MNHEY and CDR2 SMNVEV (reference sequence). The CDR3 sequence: CASRWGRQGASDEQYF. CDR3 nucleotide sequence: TGTGCCAGCAGATGGGGGCGACAGGGGGCGTCTGACGAGCAGTACTTC.

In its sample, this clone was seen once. In nucleotides, the CDR3 is TGTGCCAGCAGCTTAACCCAGGGTCCCTACGAGCAGTACTTC. This sequence encodes CASSLTQGPYEQYF. The chain has TRBV7-8 and TRBJ2-7; perhaps TRBD1 as D (5 bases). Trimming took off 2 bases at V and 2 bases at J, with 10 bases between the two ends. This CDR3 has 14 amino acids. Germline V CDR1 and CDR2: SGHVS, FQNEAQ. Full variable domain (missing parts from reference TRBV7-8 and TRBJ2-7): GAGVSQSPRYKVAKRGQDVALRCDPISGHVSLFWYQQALGQGPEFLTYFQNEAQLDKSGLPSDRFFAERPEGSVSTLKIQRTQQEDSAVYLCASSLTQGPYEQYFGPGTRLTVT.

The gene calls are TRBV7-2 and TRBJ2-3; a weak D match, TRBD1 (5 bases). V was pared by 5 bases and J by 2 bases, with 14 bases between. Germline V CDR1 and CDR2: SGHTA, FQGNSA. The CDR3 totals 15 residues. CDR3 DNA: TGTGCCAGCAGCCATATTACAGGCATCACAGATACGCAGTATTTT. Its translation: CASSHITGITDTQYF.

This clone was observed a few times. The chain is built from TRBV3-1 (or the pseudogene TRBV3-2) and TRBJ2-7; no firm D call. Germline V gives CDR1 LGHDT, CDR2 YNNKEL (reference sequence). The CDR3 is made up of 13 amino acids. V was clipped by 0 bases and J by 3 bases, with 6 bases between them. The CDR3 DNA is TGTGCCAGCAGCCAAGACCGTTACTACGAGCAGTACTTC. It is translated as CASSQDRYYEQYF.

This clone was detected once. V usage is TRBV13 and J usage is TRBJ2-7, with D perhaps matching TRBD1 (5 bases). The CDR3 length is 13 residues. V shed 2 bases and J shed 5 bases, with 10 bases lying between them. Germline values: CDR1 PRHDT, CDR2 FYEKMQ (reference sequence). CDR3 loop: CASSLWAGNEQYF. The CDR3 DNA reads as TGTGCCAGCAGCTTATGGGCAGGGAACGAGCAGTACTTC.

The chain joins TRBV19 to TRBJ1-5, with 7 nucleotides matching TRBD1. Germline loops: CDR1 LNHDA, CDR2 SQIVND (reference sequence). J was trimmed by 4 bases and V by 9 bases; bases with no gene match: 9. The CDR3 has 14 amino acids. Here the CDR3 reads CASIPPTGNQPQHF. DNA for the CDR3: TGTGCCAGCATTCCACCGACAGGGAATCAGCCCCAGCATTTT.

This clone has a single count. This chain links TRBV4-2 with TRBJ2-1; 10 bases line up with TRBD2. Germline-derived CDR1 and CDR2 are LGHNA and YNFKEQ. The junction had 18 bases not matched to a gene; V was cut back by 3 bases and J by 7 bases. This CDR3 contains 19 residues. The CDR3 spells CASSQDRPLLSGGANEQFF. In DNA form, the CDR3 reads TGTGCCAGCAGCCAGGATCGACCGCTCCTCAGCGGGGGGGCAAATGAGCAGTTCTTC.

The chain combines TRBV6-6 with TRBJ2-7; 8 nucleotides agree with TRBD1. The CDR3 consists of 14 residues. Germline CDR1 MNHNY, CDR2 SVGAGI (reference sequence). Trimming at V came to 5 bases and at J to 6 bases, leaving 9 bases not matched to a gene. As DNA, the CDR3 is TGTGCCAGCAGTCCCTCTCTCGACAGGGGCGAGCAGTACTTC. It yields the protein CASSPSLDRGEQYF.

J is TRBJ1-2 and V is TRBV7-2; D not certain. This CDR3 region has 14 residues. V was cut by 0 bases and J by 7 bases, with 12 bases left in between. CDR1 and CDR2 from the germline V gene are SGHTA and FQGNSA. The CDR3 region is CASSLAQVRGGYTF. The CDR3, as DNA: TGTGCCAGCAGCTTAGCTCAGGTCCGGGGTGGCTACACCTTC. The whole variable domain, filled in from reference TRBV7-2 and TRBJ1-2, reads GAGVSQSPSNKVTEKGKDVELRCDPISGHTALYWYRQSLGQGLEFLIYFQGNSAPDKSGLPSDRFSAERTGGSVSTLTIQRTQQEDSAVYLCASSLAQVRGGYTFGSGTRLTVV.

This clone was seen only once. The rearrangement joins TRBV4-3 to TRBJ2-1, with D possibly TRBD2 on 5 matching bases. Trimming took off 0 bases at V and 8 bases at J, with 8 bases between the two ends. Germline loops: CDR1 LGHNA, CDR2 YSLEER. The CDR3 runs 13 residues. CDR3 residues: CASSQDRGYEQFF. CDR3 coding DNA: TGCGCCAGCAGCCAAGATCGGGGATATGAGCAGTTCTTC.

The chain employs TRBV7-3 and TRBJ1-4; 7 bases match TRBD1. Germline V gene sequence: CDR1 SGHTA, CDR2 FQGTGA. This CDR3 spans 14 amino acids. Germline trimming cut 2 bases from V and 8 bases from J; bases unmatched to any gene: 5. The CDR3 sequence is CASSLGQAGEKLFF. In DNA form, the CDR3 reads TGTGCCAGCAGCTTAGGACAGGCCGGGGAAAAACTGTTTTTT.

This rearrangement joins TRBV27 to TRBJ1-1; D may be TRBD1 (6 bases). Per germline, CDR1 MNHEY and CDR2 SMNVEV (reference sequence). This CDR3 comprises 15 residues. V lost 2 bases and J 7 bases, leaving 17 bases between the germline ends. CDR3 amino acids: CASSLLQGTVGEAFF. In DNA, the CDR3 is TGTGCCAGCAGTTTACTACAGGGTACGGTGGGTGAAGCTTTCTTT.

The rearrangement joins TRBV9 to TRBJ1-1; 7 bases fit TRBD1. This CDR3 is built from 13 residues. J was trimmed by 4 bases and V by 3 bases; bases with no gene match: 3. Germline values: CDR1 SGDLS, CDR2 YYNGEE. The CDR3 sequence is CASSEGAGTEAFF. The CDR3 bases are TGTGCCAGCAGCGAGGGGGCTGGCACTGAAGCTTTCTTT.

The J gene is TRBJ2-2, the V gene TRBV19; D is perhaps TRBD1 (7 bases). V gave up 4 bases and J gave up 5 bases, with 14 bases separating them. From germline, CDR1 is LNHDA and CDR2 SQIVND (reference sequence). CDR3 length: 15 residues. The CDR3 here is CASSTHRGGTGELFF. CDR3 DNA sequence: TGTGCCAGTAGTACCCACAGGGGAGGTACCGGGGAGCTGTTTTTT. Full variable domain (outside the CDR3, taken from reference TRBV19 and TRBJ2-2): DGGITQSPKYLFRKEGQNVTLSCEQNLNHDAMYWYRQDPGQGLRLIYYSQIVNDFQKGDIAEGYSVSREKKESFPLTVTSAQKNPTAFYLCASSTHRGGTGELFFGEGSRLTVL.

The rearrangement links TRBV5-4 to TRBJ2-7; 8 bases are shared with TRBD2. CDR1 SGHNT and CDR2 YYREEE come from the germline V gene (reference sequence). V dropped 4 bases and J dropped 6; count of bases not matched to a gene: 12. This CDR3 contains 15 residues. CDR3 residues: CASSRGGQPVFEQYF. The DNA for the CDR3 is TGTGCCAGCAGCCGGGGGGGGCAGCCGGTCTTCGAGCAGTACTTC.

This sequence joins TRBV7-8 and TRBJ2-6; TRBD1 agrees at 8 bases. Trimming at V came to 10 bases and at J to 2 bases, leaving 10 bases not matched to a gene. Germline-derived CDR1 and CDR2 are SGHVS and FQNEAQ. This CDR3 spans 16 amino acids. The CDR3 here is CATKDRVVAGANVLTF. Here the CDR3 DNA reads TGTGCCACAAAGGACAGGGTGGTCGCTGGGGCCAACGTCCTGACTTTC.